The 16 T cell receptor beta chains given below trace back to one sample, sequenced in a study of cytomegalovirus exposure and HLA in healthy donors. In the PCR, 60 Vbeta and 13 Jbeta primers were used. Sequencing used immunoSEQ multiplex PCR; TCRdb keeps in-frame clones, though not all of them. The table records about 160,000 clones, approximately 70% of them present only once. Input material: PBMCs. Receptors originate from a man aged 35 to 55 in good health and CMV-seropositive.

The J gene is TRBJ2-7, the V gene TRBV11-2, with 8 bases aligning to TRBD1. V shed 4 bases, J shed 3 bases, and the junction held 5 bases outside the gene matches. Per the germline V gene, CDR1 is SGHAT and CDR2 is FQNNGV. This CDR3 comprises 14 residues. The DNA for the CDR3 is TGTGCCAGCAGCTGGGGACAGGTTGGCTACGAGCAGTACTTC. Protein sequence: CASSWGQVGYEQYF.

This CDR3 reads CASSFPEANYGYTF. CDR3 bases: TGTGCCAGCAGTTTTCCAGAAGCTAACTATGGCTACACCTTC. The chain is built from TRBV25-1 and TRBJ1-2; D is unclear. Trimming removed 5 bases at V and 0 bases at J, with 10 bases between. This CDR3 spans 14 amino acids. CDR1 is MGHDK and CDR2 is SYGVNS in the germline V gene.

The chain joins TRBV11-1 to TRBJ2-1; tentative D call: TRBD1 (6 bases). Trimming stripped 5 bases from V and 1 base from J, with 12 bases between. Per the germline V gene, CDR1 is SGHAT and CDR2 is FQDESV (reference sequence). The CDR3 sequence is 15 residues long. The CDR3 loop is CASSTYRDSYNEQFF. The CDR3 DNA follows: TGTGCCAGCAGCACTTACAGGGATTCCTACAATGAGCAGTTCTTC.

The chain couples TRBV19 to TRBJ1-5; tentative D call: TRBD1 (5 bases). Germline CDR1 is LNHDA and CDR2 is SQIVND (reference sequence). The V and J ends lost 4 bases and 5 bases respectively, with 18 bases between them. CDR3 length: 16 residues. CDR3 sequence reads: CASSTTDPGGDQPQHF. The CDR3 DNA is TGTGCCAGTAGTACGACGGACCCTGGAGGGGATCAGCCCCAGCATTTT.

The chain employs TRBV7-9 and TRBJ1-5, with TRBD1 matching 11 bases. CDR3 length: 16 amino acids. The J segment lost 0 bases and the V segment lost 5 bases, leaving 3 bases of the junction unmatched. Germline values: CDR1 SEHNR, CDR2 FQNEAQ (reference sequence). The DNA of the CDR3 is TGTGCCAGCAGCGAGGGACAGGGGGATAGCAATCAGCCCCAGCATTTT. It specifies CASSEGQGDSNQPQHF.

This clone was seen more than once but under ten times. The same CDR3 can be traced to other DNA sequences in this sample. J is TRBJ2-7 and V is TRBV5-6, with 7 bases matching TRBD1. From germline, CDR1 is SGHDT and CDR2 YYEEEE. The CDR3 runs to 15 residues. The junction had 10 bases not matched to a gene; V was cut back by 4 bases and J by 3 bases. Here the CDR3 reads CASSPATGYLYEQYF. The CDR3 DNA sequence: TGTGCCAGCAGCCCAGCGACAGGGTATCTCTACGAGCAGTACTTC.

This clone appeared a few times. V and J are TRBV6-4 and TRBJ1-6; 11 bases are a match to TRBD1. The CDR3 is made up of 15 amino acids. The V gene end was trimmed by 8 bases and the J gene end by 6 bases; junction bases not matched to a gene: 6. The germline V gene encodes CDR1 MRHNA and CDR2 SNTAGT. The CDR3 reads CASPGTGGCNSPLHF. CDR3 coding DNA: TGTGCCAGCCCCGGGACAGGGGGTTGTAATTCACCCCTCCACTTT.

Comment on this clone: The identical CDR3 is also encoded by other nucleotide sequences in the sample. The V and J genes are TRBV5-6 and TRBJ2-7; 8 bases agree with TRBD1. Trimming cost V 4 bases and J 6 bases; bases outside gene matches: 3. The CDR3 loop spans 12 amino acids. Germline CDR1 reads SGHDT; CDR2 reads YYEEEE. CDR3 sequence reads: CASSRTGGEQYF. CDR3 sequence (DNA): TGTGCCAGCAGCCGCACAGGGGGCGAGCAGTACTTC.

This clone has only a few counts. The chain employs TRBV15 and TRBJ1-1, with D uncertain. Looked up from germline, CDR1 is LNHNV and CDR2 is YYDKDF (reference sequence). The ends were cut back, 3 bases at V and 5 bases at J, with 10 bases in the middle. This CDR3 has 13 residues. CDR3 amino acids: CATSSTVRTEAFF. CDR3 nucleotides: TGTGCCACCAGCAGTACAGTCCGGACTGAAGCTTTCTTT. The full variable domain, rest sourced from reference TRBV15 and TRBJ1-1, is DAMVIQNPRYQVTQFGKPVTLSCSQTLNHNVMYWYQQKSSQAPKLLFHYYDKDFNNEADTPDNFQSRRPNTSFCFLDIRSPGLGDTAMYLCATSSTVRTEAFFGQGTRLTVV.

The genes are TRBV29-1 and TRBJ1-5; 10 nucleotides agree with TRBD1. There are 13 residues in the CDR3. Germline-derived CDR1 and CDR2 are SQVTM and ANQGSEA. V lost 7 bases, J lost 2 bases, and 2 bases stayed unmatched. This CDR3 is CSATGGGNQPQHF. The DNA for the CDR3 is TGCAGCGCGACAGGGGGCGGCAATCAGCCCCAGCATTTT. The variable domain in full, completed from reference TRBV29-1 and TRBJ1-5, reads SAVISQKPSRDICQRGTSLTIQCQVDSQVTMMFWYRQQPGQSLTLIATANQGSEATYESGFVIDKFPISRPNLTFSTLTVSNMSPEDSSIYLCSATGGGNQPQHFGDGTRLSIL.

A few counts support this clone. The V and J genes are TRBV29-1 and TRBJ2-3, with 10 bases matching TRBD2. There are 15 residues in the CDR3. Germline-derived CDR1 and CDR2 are SQVTM and ANQGSEA. J gave up 5 bases and V 3 bases, and 8 bases lay outside the gene matches. In nucleotides, the CDR3 is TGCAGCGTTGAGAGGGGACTAGCGCTGGAAGATACGCAGTATTTT. Its translation is CSVERGLALEDTQYF.

J is TRBJ1-6 and V is TRBV19, with D perhaps matching TRBD1 (6 bases). Germline loops: CDR1 LNHDA, CDR2 SQIVND (reference sequence). The CDR3 extends over 15 amino acids. The V end lost 3 bases, the J end lost 5 bases, and 11 bases lay between the germline ends. CDR3 in DNA: TGTGCCAGTAGTATTTTGGGGGCGAATAATTCACCCCTCCACTTT. Protein product: CASSILGANNSPLHF.

The chain employs TRBV30 and TRBJ2-3; D might be TRBD2 (7 bases). V lost 5 bases and J 0 bases, leaving 9 bases between the germline ends. The CDR3 contains 13 residues. Germline V gives CDR1 GTSNPN, CDR2 SVGIG (reference sequence). DNA of the CDR3: TGTGCCTGGCGGGGGGCAAGCACAGATACGCAGTATTTT. It specifies CAWRGASTDTQYF.

V usage is TRBV23-1 and J usage is TRBJ2-1; D perhaps matches TRBD2 (5 bases). TRBV23-1 is reported as an ORF; its role is uncertain. V gave up 10 bases and J gave up 3 bases, with 13 bases separating them. The CDR3 length is 13 residues. The CDR3: CAMGGCVYNEQFF. The CDR3, as DNA: TGCGCCATGGGCGGGTGTGTCTACAATGAGCAGTTCTTC.

The chain recombines TRBV28 with TRBJ2-1, with TRBD2 matching over 11 bases. The length of the CDR3 is 17 residues. CDR1 MDHEN and CDR2 SYDVKM come from the germline V gene. V shed 3 bases, J shed 2 bases, and the junction held 6 bases outside the gene matches. CDR3 DNA sequence: TGTGCCAGCAGTTTCCATCGACTAGCGGGGACCTACAATGAGCAGTTCTTC. Translated: CASSFHRLAGTYNEQFF. The full variable domain, in which reference TRBV28 and TRBJ2-1 provide the parts outside the CDR3, is DVKVTQSSRYLVKRTGEKVFLECVQDMDHENMFWYRQDPGLGLRLIYFSYDVKMKEKGDIPEGYSVSREKKERFSLILESASTNQTSMYLCASSFHRLAGTYNEQFFGPGTRLTVL.

This chain links TRBV27 with TRBJ2-7, with 7 nucleotides matching TRBD1. V trimming: 10 bases; J trimming: 0 bases; junction bases outside the gene matches: 6. CDR3 length: 13 amino acids. Germline V gene lookup returns CDR1 MNHEY and CDR2 SMNVEV (reference sequence). The CDR3 loop is CATTDRSSYEQYF. In DNA form, the CDR3 reads TGTGCCACGACGGACAGGAGCTCCTACGAGCAGTACTTC.